These 11 T cell receptor beta chains share one sample of origin, sequenced in a study of CD8 T cells in ankylosing spondylitis. TCRdb re-analysed the 5' RACE reads in MiXCR, keeping a single row per CDR3 protein. This sample has about 540,000 distinct CDR3 sequences, with 12% found just once. Their antigens remain unidentified. Findings and limits, study-wide: Ankylosing spondylitis blood appeared to carry a characteristic TCR beta motif of several highly homologous variants.

Sequencing was done on a sample of blood, either unsorted or a sorted T cell fraction (not recorded which). Receptor source: a male donor with ankylosing spondylitis.

At least ten counts were recorded for this clonotype. The gene calls are TRBV12-3 or TRBV12-4 and TRBJ2-2; the D is unclear. V lost 6 bases and J lost 0, with 8 bases in between. The CDR3 sequence is 14 residues long. In nucleotides, the CDR3 is TGTGCCAGCAGGAGCACGGCGAACACCGGGGAGCTGTTTTTT. This encodes CASRSTANTGELFF.

This clonotype was recorded a few times. The gene calls are TRBV20-1 and TRBJ2-2; weak D call: TRBD1 (6 bases). Germline CDR1 DFQATT, CDR2 SNEGSKA (reference sequence). The CDR3 contains 13 residues. V lost 0 bases to trimming and J lost 5 bases, with 7 bases between them. The CDR3 region has the DNA TGCAGTGCTAGAGATCAGGGGACCGGGGAGCTGTTTTTT. This sequence encodes CSARDQGTGELFF.

V usage is TRBV7-9 and J usage is TRBJ1-1; 10 nucleotides match TRBD1. The CDR3 contains 15 residues. Germline CDR1 reads SEHNR; CDR2 reads FQNEAQ (reference sequence). The V segment lost 1 base and the J segment 5 bases; nucleotides outside the gene matches: 4. CDR3 bases: TGTGCCAGCAGCTTAGTCGACAGGGGGCGGACTGAAGCTTTCTTT. Protein: CASSLVDRGRTEAFF.

The rearrangement links TRBV21-1 to TRBJ2-7; the D call of TRBD1 is as the table states it, not checked on the DNA. TRBV21-1 is a recognized pseudogene. The CDR3 is made up of 14 amino acids. CDR3 coding DNA: TGTGCCAGCAGCCGGGGCAGGGGTCGATACGAGCAGTACTTC. It codes for CASSRGRGRYEQYF.

This chain links TRBV5-1 with TRBJ2-1; D call uncertain. The CDR3 sequence is 18 residues long. V lost 4 bases and J 0 bases, leaving 20 bases between the germline ends. CDR1 and CDR2 (germline): SGHRS, YFSETQ. CDR3 protein: CASSPDGLGWSSYNEQFF. The CDR3 region has the DNA TGCGCCAGCAGCCCGGACGGCCTAGGGTGGAGCTCCTACAATGAGCAGTTCTTC.

The J gene is TRBJ2-2, the V gene TRBV19; maybe TRBD2 (5 bases). Trimming cost V 4 bases and J 5 bases, with 14 bases left between them. The CDR3 is made up of 15 amino acids. CDR1 is LNHDA and CDR2 is SQIVND in the germline V gene (reference sequence). The CDR3 here is CASSTGEIETGELFF. The CDR3 DNA is TGTGCCAGTAGTACCGGGGAGATAGAGACCGGGGAGCTGTTTTTT.

The J gene is TRBJ2-1, the V gene TRBV28; TRBD2 matches 9 bases. After removal of 5 bases from V and 7 bases from J, the junction contained 6 bases not matched to a gene. This CDR3 spans 14 amino acids. CDR1 is MDHEN, CDR2 SYDVKM, per germline. CDR3 loop: CASSILAGRNEQFF. CDR3 nucleotides: TGTGCCAGCAGTATCCTAGCGGGACGGAATGAGCAGTTCTTC. The full variable domain, its missing parts supplied by reference TRBV28 and TRBJ2-1, is DVKVTQSSRYLVKRTGEKVFLECVQDMDHENMFWYRQDPGLGLRLIYFSYDVKMKEKGDIPEGYSVSREKKERFSLILESASTNQTSMYLCASSILAGRNEQFFGPGTRLTVL.

The sample holds many counts of this clonotype. The chain uses TRBV5-6 and TRBJ2-5, with a possible D match to TRBD1 (5 bases). The CDR3 consists of 17 residues. CDR1 SGHDT and CDR2 YYEEEE come from the germline V gene. Trimming pared 4 bases from V and 2 bases from J, leaving 21 bases between. The CDR3 region is CASSPWWGLGTQETQYF. The CDR3 DNA is TGTGCCAGCAGCCCCTGGTGGGGCCTGGGAACTCAAGAGACCCAGTACTTC.

The table lists this clonotype with many counts. V is TRBV5-1 and J is TRBJ2-1; D is unresolved. Per germline, CDR1 SGHRS and CDR2 YFSETQ. V lost 0 bases and J lost 4, with 2 bases in between. This CDR3 region has 12 residues. The DNA of the CDR3 is TGCGCCAGCAGCTTGGATTACAATGAGCAGTTCTTC. It codes for CASSLDYNEQFF.

This clonotype was picked up a small number of times. The chain joins TRBV5-1 to TRBJ1-1; the D is unclear. CDR1 and CDR2 (germline): SGHRS, YFSETQ. The CDR3 covers 15 residues. V was shortened by 5 bases and J by 0 bases, with 14 bases between the two germline ends. The chain's CDR3 is CASRAPLGMNTEAFF. Written as DNA, the CDR3 is TGCGCCAGCAGGGCCCCACTAGGAATGAACACTGAAGCTTTCTTT.

This clonotype was detected only a few times. This sequence joins TRBV18 and TRBJ2-5; TRBD2 matches at 13 bases. Germline assignment: CDR1 KGHSH and CDR2 LQKENI. This CDR3 contains 20 residues. Trimming removed 1 base from V and 2 bases from J; junction bases left unmatched: 13. The CDR3 protein is CASSPRTSGSERRGQETQYF. CDR3 sequence (DNA): TGTGCCAGCTCACCACGGACTAGCGGGAGCGAGAGAAGGGGACAAGAGACCCAGTACTTC.